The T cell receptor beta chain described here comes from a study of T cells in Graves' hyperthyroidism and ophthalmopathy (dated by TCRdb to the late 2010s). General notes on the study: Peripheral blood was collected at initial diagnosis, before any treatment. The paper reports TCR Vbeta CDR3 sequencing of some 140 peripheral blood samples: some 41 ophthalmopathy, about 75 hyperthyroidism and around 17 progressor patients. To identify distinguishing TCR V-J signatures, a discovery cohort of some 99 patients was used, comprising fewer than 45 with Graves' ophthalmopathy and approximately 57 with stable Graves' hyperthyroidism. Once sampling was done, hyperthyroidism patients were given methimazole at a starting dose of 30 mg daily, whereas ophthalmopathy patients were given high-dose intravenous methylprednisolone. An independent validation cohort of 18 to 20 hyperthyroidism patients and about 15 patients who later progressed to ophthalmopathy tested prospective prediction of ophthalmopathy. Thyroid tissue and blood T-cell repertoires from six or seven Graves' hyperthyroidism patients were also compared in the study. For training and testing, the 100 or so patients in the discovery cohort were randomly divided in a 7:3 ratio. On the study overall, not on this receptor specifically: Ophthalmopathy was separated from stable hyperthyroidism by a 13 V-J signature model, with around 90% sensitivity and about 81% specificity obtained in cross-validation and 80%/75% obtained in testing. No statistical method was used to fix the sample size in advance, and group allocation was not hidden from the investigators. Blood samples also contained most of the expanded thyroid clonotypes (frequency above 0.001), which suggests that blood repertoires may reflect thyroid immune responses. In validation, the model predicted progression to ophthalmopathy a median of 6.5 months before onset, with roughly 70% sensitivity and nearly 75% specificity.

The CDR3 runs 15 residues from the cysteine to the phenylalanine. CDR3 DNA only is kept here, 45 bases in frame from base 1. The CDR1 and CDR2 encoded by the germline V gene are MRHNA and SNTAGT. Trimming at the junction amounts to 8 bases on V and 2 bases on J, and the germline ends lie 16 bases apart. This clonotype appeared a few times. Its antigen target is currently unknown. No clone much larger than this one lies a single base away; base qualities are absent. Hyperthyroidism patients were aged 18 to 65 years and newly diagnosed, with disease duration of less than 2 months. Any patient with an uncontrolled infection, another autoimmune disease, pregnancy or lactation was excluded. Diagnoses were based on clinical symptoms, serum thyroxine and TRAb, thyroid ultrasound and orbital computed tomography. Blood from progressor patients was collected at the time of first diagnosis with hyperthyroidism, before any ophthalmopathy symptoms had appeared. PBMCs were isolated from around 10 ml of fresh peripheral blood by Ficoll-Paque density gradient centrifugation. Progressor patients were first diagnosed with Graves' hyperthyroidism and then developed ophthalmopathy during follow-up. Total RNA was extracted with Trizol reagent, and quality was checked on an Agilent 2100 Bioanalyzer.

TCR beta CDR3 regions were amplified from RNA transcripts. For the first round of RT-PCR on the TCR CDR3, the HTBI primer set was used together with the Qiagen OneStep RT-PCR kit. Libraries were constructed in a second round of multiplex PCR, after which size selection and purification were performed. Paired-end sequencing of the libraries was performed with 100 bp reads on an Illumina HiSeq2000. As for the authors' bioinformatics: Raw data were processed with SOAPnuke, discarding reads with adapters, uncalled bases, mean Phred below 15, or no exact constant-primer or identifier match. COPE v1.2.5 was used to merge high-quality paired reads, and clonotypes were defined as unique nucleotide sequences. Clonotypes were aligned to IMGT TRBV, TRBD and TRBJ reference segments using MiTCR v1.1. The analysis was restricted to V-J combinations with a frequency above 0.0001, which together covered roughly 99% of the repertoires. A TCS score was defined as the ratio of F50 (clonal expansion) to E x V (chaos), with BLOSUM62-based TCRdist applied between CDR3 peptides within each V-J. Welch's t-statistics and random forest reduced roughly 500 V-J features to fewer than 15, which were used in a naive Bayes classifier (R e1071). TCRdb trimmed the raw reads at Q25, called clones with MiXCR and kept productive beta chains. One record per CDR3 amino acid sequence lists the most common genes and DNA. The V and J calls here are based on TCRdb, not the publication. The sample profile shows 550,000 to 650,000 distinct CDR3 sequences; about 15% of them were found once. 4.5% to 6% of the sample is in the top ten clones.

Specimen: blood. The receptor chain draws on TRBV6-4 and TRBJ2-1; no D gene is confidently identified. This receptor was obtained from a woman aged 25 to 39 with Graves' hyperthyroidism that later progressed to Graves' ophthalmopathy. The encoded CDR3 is CASALEDSPYNEQFF. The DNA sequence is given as TGTGCCAGCGCTCTCGAGGATTCCCCCTACAATGAGCAGTTCTTC.